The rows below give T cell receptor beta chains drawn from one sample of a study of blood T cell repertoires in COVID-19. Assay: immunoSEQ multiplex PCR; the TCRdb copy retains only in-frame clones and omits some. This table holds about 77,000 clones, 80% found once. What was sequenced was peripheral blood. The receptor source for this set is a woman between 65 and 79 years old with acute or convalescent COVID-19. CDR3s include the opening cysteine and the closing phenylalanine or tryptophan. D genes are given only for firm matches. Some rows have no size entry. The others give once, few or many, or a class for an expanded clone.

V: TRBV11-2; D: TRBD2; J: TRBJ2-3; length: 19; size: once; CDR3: CASSLVGLAGAINTDTQYF; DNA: TGTGCCAGCAGCTTAGTAGGGCTAGCGGGGGCCATAAACACAGATACGCAGTATTTT
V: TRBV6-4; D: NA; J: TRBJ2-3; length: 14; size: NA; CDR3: CASSRDFNTDTQYF; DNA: TGTGCCAGCAGCCGGGACTTTAACACAGATACGCAGTATTTT
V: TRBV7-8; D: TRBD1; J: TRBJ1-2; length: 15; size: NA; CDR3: CASSLVQGGGYGYTF; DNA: TGTGCCAGCAGCTTAGTCCAGGGGGGCGGGTATGGCTACACCTTC
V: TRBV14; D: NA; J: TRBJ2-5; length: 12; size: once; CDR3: CASSGGVKTQYF; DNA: TGTGCCAGCAGCGGCGGGGTGAAGACCCAGTACTTC
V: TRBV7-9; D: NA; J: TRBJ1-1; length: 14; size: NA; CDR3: CASSLVQSNTEAFF; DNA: TGTGCCAGCAGCTTAGTACAGTCAAACACTGAAGCTTTCTTT
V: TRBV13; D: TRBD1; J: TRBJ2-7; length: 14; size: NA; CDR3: CASSRTGGLYEQYF; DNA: TGTGCCAGCAGCCGGACAGGGGGCTTGTACGAGCAGTACTTC
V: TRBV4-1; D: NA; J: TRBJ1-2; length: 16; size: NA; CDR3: CASSHPLAEAPYGYTF; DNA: TGCGCCAGCAGCCACCCCCTTGCGGAGGCCCCCTATGGCTACACCTTC
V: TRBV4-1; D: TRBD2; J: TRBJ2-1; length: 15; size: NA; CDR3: CASSETSGGINEQFF; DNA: TGCGCCAGCAGCGAGACTAGCGGGGGGATCAATGAGCAGTTCTTC
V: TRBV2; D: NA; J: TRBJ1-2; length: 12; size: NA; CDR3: CASSNSNYGYTF; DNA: TGTGCCAGCAGTAACAGTAACTATGGCTACACCTTC
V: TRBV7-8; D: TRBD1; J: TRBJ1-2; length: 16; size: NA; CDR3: CASSFDWTGDNYGYTF; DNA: TGTGCCAGCAGCTTTGATTGGACAGGGGATAACTATGGCTACACCTTC
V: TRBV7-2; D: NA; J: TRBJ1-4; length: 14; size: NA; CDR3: CASSLAGGNEKLFF; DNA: TGTGCCAGCAGCTTAGCTGGGGGGAATGAAAAACTGTTTTTT
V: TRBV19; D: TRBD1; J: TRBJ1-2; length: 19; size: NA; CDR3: CASSPASGTGASVSYGYTF; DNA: TGTGCCAGTAGTCCAGCCTCCGGGACAGGGGCCAGCGTCTCCTATGGCTACACCTTC
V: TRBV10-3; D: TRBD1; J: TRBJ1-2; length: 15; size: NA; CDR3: CAISEGQGKGHGYTF; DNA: TGTGCCATCAGTGAGGGACAGGGTAAAGGCCATGGCTACACCTTC
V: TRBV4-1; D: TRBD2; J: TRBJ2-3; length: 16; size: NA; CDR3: CASSHIAGGPSDTQYF; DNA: TGCGCCAGCAGCCACATAGCGGGGGGCCCCTCAGATACGCAGTATTTT
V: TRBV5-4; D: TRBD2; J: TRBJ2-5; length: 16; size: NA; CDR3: CASSPSGGAGRETQYF; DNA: TGTGCCAGCAGCCCCTCCGGGGGGGCCGGACGGGAGACCCAGTACTTC
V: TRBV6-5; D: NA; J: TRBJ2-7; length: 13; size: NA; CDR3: CASSYDSALKQYF; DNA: TGTGCCAGCAGTTACGACAGCGCCCTAAAGCAGTACTTC
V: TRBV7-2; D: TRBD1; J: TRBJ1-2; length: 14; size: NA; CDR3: CASSLFWTGDGYTF; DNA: TGTGCCAGCAGCTTATTTTGGACAGGGGATGGCTACACCTTC
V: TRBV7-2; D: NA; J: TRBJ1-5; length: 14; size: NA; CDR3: CASSLGRNNQPQHF; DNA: TGTGCCAGCAGCTTGGGCAGAAACAATCAGCCCCAGCATTTT
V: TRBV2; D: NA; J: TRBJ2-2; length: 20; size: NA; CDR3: CASSPEGALRGLTNTGELFF; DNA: TGTGCCAGCAGTCCCGAAGGGGCTTTGCGGGGCCTTACGAACACCGGGGAGCTGTTTTTT
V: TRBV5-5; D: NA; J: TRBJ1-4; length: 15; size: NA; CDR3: CASTLLSGGGEKLFF; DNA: TGTGCCAGCACTCTCCTATCCGGGGGTGGTGAAAAACTGTTTTTT
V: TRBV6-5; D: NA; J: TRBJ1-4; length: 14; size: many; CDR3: CASSYSGVNEKLFF; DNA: TGTGCCAGCAGTTACTCGGGAGTAAATGAAAAACTGTTTTTT
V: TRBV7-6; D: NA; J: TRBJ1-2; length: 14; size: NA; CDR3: CASSLGHPNYGYTF; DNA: TGTGCCAGCAGCTTGGGACACCCAAACTATGGCTACACCTTC
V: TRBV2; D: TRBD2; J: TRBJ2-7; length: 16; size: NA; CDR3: CASRPRPGGGAYEQYF; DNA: TGTGCCAGCAGGCCCCGACCCGGCGGGGGGGCCTACGAGCAGTACTTC
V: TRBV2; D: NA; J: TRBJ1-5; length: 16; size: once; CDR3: CASSPWGEVSNQPQHF; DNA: TGTGCCAGCAGTCCCTGGGGGGAAGTCAGCAATCAGCCCCAGCATTTT
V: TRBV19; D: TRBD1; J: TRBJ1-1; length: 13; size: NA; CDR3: CASSSTGTGTSFF; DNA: TGTGCCAGTAGTAGCACGGGGACAGGGACTTCTTTCTTT
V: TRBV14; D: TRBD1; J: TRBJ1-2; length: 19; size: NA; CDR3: CASSQDLVNRGGRRNGYTF; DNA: TGTGCCAGCAGCCAAGATCTTGTGAACAGGGGAGGAAGACGTAATGGCTACACCTTC
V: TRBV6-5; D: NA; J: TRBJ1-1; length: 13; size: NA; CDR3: CASSYYSGTEAFF; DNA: TGTGCCAGCAGTTACTATTCGGGGACTGAAGCTTTCTTT
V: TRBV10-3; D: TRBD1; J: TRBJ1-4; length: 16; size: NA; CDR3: CATHPDRGTTNEKLFF; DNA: TGTGCCACCCATCCTGACAGGGGAACAACTAATGAAAAACTGTTTTTT
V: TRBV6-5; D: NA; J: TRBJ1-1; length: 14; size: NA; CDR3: CASSYQAWDTEAFF; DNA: TGTGCCAGCAGTTACCAGGCTTGGGACACTGAAGCTTTCTTT
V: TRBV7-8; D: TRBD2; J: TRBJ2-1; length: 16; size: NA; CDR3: CASSLPKTSGDNEQFF; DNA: TGTGCCAGCAGCTTGCCCAAGACTAGCGGGGACAATGAGCAGTTCTTC
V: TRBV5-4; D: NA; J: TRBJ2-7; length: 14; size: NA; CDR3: CASSYTGHSYEQYF; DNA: TGTGCCAGCAGTTATACGGGACACTCCTACGAGCAGTACTTC
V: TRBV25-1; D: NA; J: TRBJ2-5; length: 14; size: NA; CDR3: CASGGTAYQETQYF; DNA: TGTGCCAGCGGAGGGACAGCTTACCAAGAGACCCAGTACTTC
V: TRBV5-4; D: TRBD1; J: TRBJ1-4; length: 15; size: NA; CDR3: CASSMIGQGREKLFF; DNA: TGTGCCAGCAGCATGATTGGACAGGGCAGGGAAAAACTGTTTTTT
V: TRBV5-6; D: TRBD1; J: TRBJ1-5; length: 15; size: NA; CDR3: CASSLRQGGNQPQHF; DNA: TGTGCCAGCAGCTTGCGACAGGGGGGTAATCAGCCCCAGCATTTT
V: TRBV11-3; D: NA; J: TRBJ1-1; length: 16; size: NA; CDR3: CASSSALGPLNTEAFF; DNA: TGTGCCAGCAGCTCGGCCCTGGGGCCCCTGAACACTGAAGCTTTCTTT
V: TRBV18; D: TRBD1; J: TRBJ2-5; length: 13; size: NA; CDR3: CASSPRQGETQYF; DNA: TGTGCCAGCTCACCCAGACAGGGGGAGACCCAGTACTTC
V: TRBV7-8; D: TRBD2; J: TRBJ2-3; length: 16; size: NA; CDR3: CASSSGLAGARDTQYF; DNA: TGTGCCAGCAGCTCGGGACTAGCGGGGGCCAGAGATACGCAGTATTTT
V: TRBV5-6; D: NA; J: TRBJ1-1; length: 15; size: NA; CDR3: CASSLALRADTESFF; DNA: TGTGCCAGCAGCTTGGCCCTACGCGCAGACACTGAGAGTTTCTTT
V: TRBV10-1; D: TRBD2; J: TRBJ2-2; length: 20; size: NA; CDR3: CASSECMGSGGPANTGELFF; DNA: TGCGCCAGCAGTGAGTGTATGGGGAGCGGGGGCCCCGCGAACACCGGGGAGCTGTTTTTT
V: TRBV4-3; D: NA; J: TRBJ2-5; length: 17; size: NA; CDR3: CASSQDWGRGLQETQYF; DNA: TGCGCCAGCAGCCAAGATTGGGGGCGGGGGCTCCAAGAGACCCAGTACTTC
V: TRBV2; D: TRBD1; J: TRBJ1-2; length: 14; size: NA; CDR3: CASSDWGQSYGYTF; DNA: TGTGCCAGCAGTGACTGGGGACAGAGCTATGGCTACACCTTC
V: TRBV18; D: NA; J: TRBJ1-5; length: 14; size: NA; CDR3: CASSPSGRAGTQHF; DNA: TGTGCCAGCTCACCTTCTGGCCGCGCGGGGACCCAGCATTTT
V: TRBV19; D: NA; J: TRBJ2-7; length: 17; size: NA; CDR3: CASSTAHFRVGSYEQYF; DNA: TGTGCCAGTAGTACAGCCCACTTCCGGGTCGGGTCCTACGAGCAGTACTTC
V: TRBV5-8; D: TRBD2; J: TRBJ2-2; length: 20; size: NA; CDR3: CASSLEGATSGGRFTGELFF; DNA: TGTGCCAGCAGCTTGGAGGGGGCGACTAGCGGGGGTCGATTTACCGGGGAGCTGTTTTTT
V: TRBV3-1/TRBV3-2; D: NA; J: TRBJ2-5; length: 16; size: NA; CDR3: CASSPNRVLDQETQYF; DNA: TGTGCCAGCAGCCCAAACCGGGTTCTGGACCAAGAGACCCAGTACTTC
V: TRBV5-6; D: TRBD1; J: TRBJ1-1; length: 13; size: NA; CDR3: CASSLIQGFEAFF; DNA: TGTGCCAGCAGCTTGATACAGGGGTTTGAAGCTTTCTTT
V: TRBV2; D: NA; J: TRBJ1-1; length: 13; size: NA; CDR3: CASRPGGASEAFF; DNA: TGTGCCAGCAGGCCCGGCGGGGCTTCTGAAGCTTTCTTT
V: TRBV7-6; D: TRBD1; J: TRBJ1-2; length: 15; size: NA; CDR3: CASSIGTGPQDGYTF; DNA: TGTGCCAGCAGCATTGGGACAGGCCCTCAAGATGGCTACACCTTC
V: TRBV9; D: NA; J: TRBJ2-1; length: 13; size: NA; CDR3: CASNLGGYNEQFF; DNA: TGTGCCAGCAATCTGGGGGGCTACAATGAGCAGTTCTTC
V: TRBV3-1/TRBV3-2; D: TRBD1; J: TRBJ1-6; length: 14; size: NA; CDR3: CASSRGQGRSPLHF; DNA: TGTGCCAGCAGCCGAGGACAGGGGAGGTCACCCCTCCACTTT
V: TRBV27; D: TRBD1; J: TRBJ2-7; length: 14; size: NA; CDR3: CASSRTGERYEQYF; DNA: TGTGCCAGCAGTAGGACAGGCGAGCGCTACGAGCAGTACTTC
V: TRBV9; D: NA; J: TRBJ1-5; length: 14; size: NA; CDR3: CASSVGDGGGPQHF; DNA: TGTGCCAGCAGCGTAGGAGACGGAGGCGGGCCCCAGCATTTT
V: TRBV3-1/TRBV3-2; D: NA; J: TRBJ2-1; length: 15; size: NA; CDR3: CASSLRWGLANEQFF; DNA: TGTGCCAGCAGCCTCCGTTGGGGCCTCGCCAATGAGCAGTTCTTC
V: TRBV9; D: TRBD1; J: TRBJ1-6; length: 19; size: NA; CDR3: CASSTPKGDRGRKDSPLHF; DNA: TGTGCCAGCAGCACCCCTAAGGGGGACAGGGGGCGTAAGGATTCACCCCTCCACTTT
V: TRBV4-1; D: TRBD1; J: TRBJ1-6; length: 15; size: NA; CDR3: CASSQPGQGYSPLHF; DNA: TGCGCCAGCAGCCAACCGGGACAGGGGTACTCACCCCTCCACTTT
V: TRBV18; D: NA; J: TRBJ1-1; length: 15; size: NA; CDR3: CASSPPGQMNTEAFF; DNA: TGTGCCAGCTCACCACCGGGACAAATGAACACTGAAGCTTTCTTT
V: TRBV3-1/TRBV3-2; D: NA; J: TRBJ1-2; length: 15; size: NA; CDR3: CASSQAGTGSVGYTF; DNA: TGTGCCAGCAGCCAAGCCGGGACCGGGAGTGTCGGCTACACCTTC
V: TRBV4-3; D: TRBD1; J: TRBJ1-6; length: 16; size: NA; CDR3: CASSQEDRGRGSPLHF; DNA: TGCGCCAGCAGCCAAGAGGACAGGGGGCGCGGATCACCCCTCCACTTT